The 26 T cell receptor beta chains below all came from one sample that was sequenced in a study of beta chain features in type 1 diabetes. The study reverse transcribed the entire isolated RNA, so it sequenced expressed TCRB transcripts. Sequencing used immunoSEQ multiplex PCR; TCRdb keeps in-frame clones, though not all of them. The sample shows around 450,000 clones, 9.5% to 12% of them seen only once. Sequenced input: naive CD4+ T cells from blood. These TCRs come from a woman aged 18 to 35 in good health.

This clone has a handful of counts. The chain carries TRBV4-3 and TRBJ1-5; D is unresolved. The CDR3 runs to 14 residues. V dropped 0 bases and J dropped 6 bases, with 9 bases sitting between them. The germline CDR1 and CDR2 sequences are LGHNA and YSLEER. The CDR3 DNA follows: TGCGCCAGCAGCCAAGATGTCGGGGTTCAGCCCCAGCATTTT. Translated: CASSQDVGVQPQHF.

The chain carries TRBV4-1 and TRBJ2-1; tentatively, D is TRBD2 (5 bases). The V end was cut by 4 bases, the J end by 13 bases, with 11 bases between. In germline, CDR1 is MGHRA, CDR2 YSYEKL. The CDR3 length is 11 residues. CDR3 DNA: TGCGCCAGCAGCCCCGGGGTACGCCAGTTCTTC. Its translation: CASSPGVRQFF.

Here the CDR3 reads CASSLSYPGQSSYEQYV. DNA for the CDR3: TGTGCCAGCAGTTTATCCTACCCGGGACAGAGCTCCTACGAGCAGTACGTC. V is TRBV28 and J is TRBJ2-7; 7 bases are a match to TRBD1. Germline V gene data show CDR1 as MDHEN and CDR2 as SYDVKM. This CDR3 has 17 residues. V trimming: 1 base; J trimming: 0 bases; junction bases outside the gene matches: 9.

The gene calls are TRBV5-4 and TRBJ2-7, with 10 bases fitting TRBD1. Germline CDR1 reads SGHNT; CDR2 reads YYREEE (reference sequence). The CDR3 length is 14 residues. The ends lost 1 base at V and 5 bases at J; junction bases unmatched: 3. The CDR3 region is CASSLPGQGHEQYF. CDR3 bases: TGTGCCAGCAGCTTGCCGGGACAGGGGCACGAGCAGTACTTC.

J is TRBJ2-3 and V is TRBV5-1; D is perhaps TRBD2 (5 bases). CDR1 is SGHRS, CDR2 YFSETQ, per germline. The CDR3 runs 14 residues. V lost 0 bases to trimming and J lost 6 bases, with 11 bases between them. The CDR3 DNA is TGCGCCAGCAGCTTGGGACTATCCGGGGATACGCAGTATTTT. This translates into CASSLGLSGDTQYF. Full variable domain (outside the CDR3, taken from reference TRBV5-1 and TRBJ2-3): KAGVTQTPRYLIKTRGQQVTLSCSPISGHRSVSWYQQTPGQGLQFLFEYFSETQRNKGNFPGRFSGRQFSNSRSEMNVSTLELGDSALYLCASSLGLSGDTQYFGPGTRLTVL.

The V and J genes are TRBV6-5 and TRBJ2-1; D might be TRBD2 (5 bases). CDR1 and CDR2 from the germline V gene are MNHEY and SVGAGI. The CDR3 has 14 residues. V dropped 0 bases and J dropped 6 bases, with 9 bases sitting between them. The CDR3 region is CASSYSRGFNEQFF. Written as DNA, the CDR3 is TGTGCCAGCAGTTACTCGAGAGGGTTCAATGAGCAGTTCTTC.

This clone was detected only a few times. The chain uses TRBV4-1 and TRBJ1-5; no clear D. CDR1 and CDR2 (germline): MGHRA, YSYEKL. This CDR3 is 14 amino acids long. Trimming pared 1 base from V and 7 bases from J, leaving 11 bases between. The CDR3 reads CASSQAGVRQPQHF. In DNA, the CDR3 is TGCGCCAGCAGCCAAGCTGGGGTCCGGCAGCCCCAGCATTTT.

The chain uses TRBV7-3 and TRBJ2-4; D might be TRBD1 (6 bases). There are 11 residues in the CDR3. In germline, CDR1 is SGHTA, CDR2 FQGTGA. Trimming cost V 5 bases and J 9 bases, with 8 bases left between them. The CDR3 reads CASSRGGIQYF. The CDR3 DNA sequence: TGTGCCAGCAGCCGAGGGGGCATTCAGTACTTC.

This clone was counted only a few times. The chain uses TRBV9 and TRBJ1-1; D is undetermined. The CDR3 covers 14 residues. From germline, CDR1 is SGDLS and CDR2 YYNGEE. V lost 4 bases to trimming and J lost 1 base, with 11 bases between them. As DNA, the CDR3 is TGTGCCAGCAGCCTCAGGAGAGAGAACACTGAAGCTTTCTTT. Translated, it gives CASSLRRENTEAFF.

The rearrangement joins TRBV7-9 to TRBJ1-1; D not resolved. The ends were cut back, 5 bases at V and 1 base at J, with 11 bases in the middle. The CDR3 has 14 residues. CDR1 is SEHNR, CDR2 FQNEAQ, per germline (reference sequence). CDR3 protein: CASSPREENTEAFF. DNA for the CDR3: TGTGCCAGCAGCCCCCGGGAGGAGAACACTGAAGCTTTCTTT.

The chain links TRBV18 to TRBJ2-1; TRBD2 agrees at 13 bases. CDR1 and CDR2 from the germline V gene are KGHSH and LQKENI. The V gene end was trimmed by 4 bases and the J gene end by 4 bases; junction bases not matched to a gene: 4. This CDR3 region has 16 residues. CDR3 region: CASSRRTSGSYNEQFF. The CDR3 DNA reads TGTGCCAGCTCACGGAGGACTAGCGGGAGTTACAATGAGCAGTTCTTC.

The chain recombines TRBV30 with TRBJ1-4; TRBD1 matches at 8 bases. V shed 7 bases, J shed 2 bases, and the junction held 3 bases outside the gene matches. The CDR3 totals 13 residues. In germline, CDR1 is GTSNPN, CDR2 SVGIG (reference sequence). The CDR3 spells CALQGATNEKLFF. In DNA form, the CDR3 reads TGTGCCTTGCAGGGGGCGACTAATGAAAAACTGTTTTTT.

The J gene is TRBJ1-4, the V gene TRBV2, with a tentative D call TRBD1 (5 bases). The CDR3 consists of 15 residues. V lost 6 bases, J lost 7 bases, and 18 bases lay in between. Germline V gene sequence: CDR1 SNHLY, CDR2 FYNNEI. CDR3 residues: CASRDAGRRIEKLFF. The CDR3 nucleotides read TGTGCCAGCAGGGACGCGGGACGTAGAATTGAAAAACTGTTTTTT.

This clone was picked up a small number of times. The rearrangement uses TRBV7-2 and TRBJ2-7, with D uncertain. Germline CDR1 and CDR2: SGHTA and FQGNSA. Trimming took off 2 bases at V and 4 bases at J, with 9 bases between the two ends. The CDR3 is made up of 13 amino acids. The CDR3 nucleotides are TGTGCCAGCAGCTTATCGGCTTATTACGAGCAGTACTTC. Protein product: CASSLSAYYEQYF.

This rearrangement joins TRBV5-4 to TRBJ2-1; perhaps TRBD1 as D (6 bases). This CDR3 has 13 amino acids. Trimming stripped 4 bases from V and 8 bases from J, with 13 bases between. Germline V CDR1 and CDR2: SGHNT, YYREEE (reference sequence). The chain's CDR3 is CASSPGQGDEQFF. The CDR3 DNA follows: TGTGCCAGCAGCCCGGGACAAGGAGATGAGCAGTTCTTC.

This clone came up a few times. This chain connects TRBV18 to TRBJ2-1; 8 bases agree with TRBD2. The ends lost 2 bases at V and 10 bases at J; junction bases unmatched: 13. The CDR3 contains 16 residues. Germline V lookup: CDR1 KGHSH, CDR2 LQKENI. The DNA for the CDR3 is TGTGCCAGCTCACCATTCACGGGAGGGCCGGAAAGAGAGCAGTTCTTC. Protein sequence: CASSPFTGGPEREQFF.

Note on this clone: In the same sample, other DNA sequences code for this CDR3. The rearrangement joins TRBV5-1 to TRBJ1-1; 8 nucleotides agree with TRBD1. This CDR3 comprises 13 residues. Per germline, CDR1 SGHRS and CDR2 YFSETQ. The V and J ends lost 0 bases and 5 bases, in that order; junction bases with no gene match: 0. CDR3 sequence: CASSLDRGTEAFF. CDR3 sequence (DNA): TGCGCCAGCAGCTTGGACAGGGGGACTGAAGCTTTCTTT.

This sequence joins TRBV5-1 and TRBJ2-1, with 12 nucleotides matching TRBD2. Unmatched junction bases numbered 5, after V lost 4 bases and J lost 6 bases. This CDR3 is 15 amino acids long. Germline-derived CDR1 and CDR2 are SGHRS and YFSETQ. In DNA, the CDR3 is TGCGCCAGCAGCGAACTAGCGGGGGGACTCAATGAGCAGTTCTTC. Protein: CASSELAGGLNEQFF.

This sequence joins TRBV28 and TRBJ1-2, with 9 bases fitting TRBD1. V lost 6 bases, J lost 5 bases, and 7 bases stayed unmatched. The CDR3 sequence is 14 residues long. Germline CDR1 reads MDHEN; CDR2 reads SYDVKM. The CDR3 reads CASRFTGTGYGYTF. The CDR3 DNA reads TGTGCCAGCAGATTTACCGGGACAGGGTATGGCTACACCTTC.

This clone was picked up a small number of times. This rearrangement joins TRBV4-2 to TRBJ1-2, with D possibly being TRBD1 (6 bases). Germline assignment: CDR1 LGHNA and CDR2 YNFKEQ. This CDR3 region has 14 residues. With 0 bases removed from V and 7 bases from J, the gap between germline ends came to 12 bases. As DNA, the CDR3 is TGTGCCAGCAGCCAAGATACAGGGTACTTTGGCTACACCTTC. Translating gives CASSQDTGYFGYTF.

The V and J genes are TRBV19 and TRBJ1-5, with unresolved D. Germline values: CDR1 LNHDA, CDR2 SQIVND (reference sequence). V was shortened by 7 bases and J by 0 bases, with 13 bases between the two germline ends. The CDR3 is made up of 15 amino acids. CDR3 loop: CASTERGNSNQPQHF. In nucleotides, the CDR3 is TGTGCCAGTACCGAACGGGGTAATAGCAATCAGCCCCAGCATTTT.

This clone was seen only a few times. This chain connects TRBV7-2 to TRBJ2-5; TRBD1 matches at 9 bases. This CDR3 is built from 14 residues. J was trimmed by 7 bases and V by 5 bases; bases with no gene match: 8. Germline CDR1 reads SGHTA; CDR2 reads FQGNSA. The CDR3 sequence is CASSDRDRVRTQYF. The DNA for the CDR3 is TGTGCCAGCAGCGACCGGGACAGGGTCCGGACCCAGTACTTC.

The chain links TRBV28 to TRBJ2-5; D unresolved. This CDR3 comprises 14 residues. V was clipped by 8 bases and J by 0 bases, with 13 bases between them. Germline V CDR1 and CDR2: MDHEN, SYDVKM. The CDR3 spells CASHIGRYQETQYF. CDR3 bases: TGTGCCAGCCATATCGGGCGTTACCAAGAGACCCAGTACTTC.

The gene calls are TRBV9 and TRBJ1-1, with D perhaps matching TRBD1 (5 bases). V was trimmed by 3 bases and J by 2 bases, leaving 17 bases between them. The CDR3 length is 16 residues. CDR1 is SGDLS, CDR2 YYNGEE, per germline. The CDR3 nucleotides are TGTGCCAGCAGCGCCCACGCGGGAGGGGATAACACTGAAGCTTTCTTT. It yields the protein CASSAHAGGDNTEAFF.

As to this clone: Other DNA sequences in this sample translate to the same CDR3. The rearrangement joins TRBV28 to TRBJ1-2; 7 bases align to TRBD1. J gave up 8 bases and V 1 base, and 4 bases lay outside the gene matches. The CDR3 has 13 amino acids. CDR1 and CDR2 from the germline V gene are MDHEN and SYDVKM. DNA of the CDR3: TGTGCCAGCAGTTTATTGGCAGGGGGGGGCTACACCTTC. As protein: CASSLLAGGGYTF.

The V and J genes are TRBV5-4 and TRBJ2-7, with TRBD1 identical over 9 bases. CDR1 and CDR2 from the germline V gene are SGHNT and YYREEE (reference sequence). The CDR3 totals 14 residues. Trimming removed 1 base from V and 7 bases from J; junction bases left unmatched: 6. CDR3 region: CASSLLQGAGEQYV. The CDR3 DNA is TGTGCCAGCAGCTTGTTACAGGGGGCGGGAGAGCAGTACGTC.